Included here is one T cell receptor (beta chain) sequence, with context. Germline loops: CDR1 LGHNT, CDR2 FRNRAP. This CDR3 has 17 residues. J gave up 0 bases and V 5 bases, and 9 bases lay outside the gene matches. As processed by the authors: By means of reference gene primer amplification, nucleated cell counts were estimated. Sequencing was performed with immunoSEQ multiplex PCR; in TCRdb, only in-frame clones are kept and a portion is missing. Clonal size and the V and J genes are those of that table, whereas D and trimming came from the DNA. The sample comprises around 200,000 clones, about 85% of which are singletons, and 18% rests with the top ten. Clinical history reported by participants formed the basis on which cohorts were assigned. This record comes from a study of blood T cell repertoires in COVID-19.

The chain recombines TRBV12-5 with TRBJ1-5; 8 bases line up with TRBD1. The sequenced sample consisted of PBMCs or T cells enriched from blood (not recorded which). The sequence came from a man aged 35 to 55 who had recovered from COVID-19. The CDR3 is CASGTGDRRYSNQPQHF. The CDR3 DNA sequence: TGTGCTAGTGGTACTGGGGACAGGCGGTATAGCAATCAGCCCCAGCATTTT.